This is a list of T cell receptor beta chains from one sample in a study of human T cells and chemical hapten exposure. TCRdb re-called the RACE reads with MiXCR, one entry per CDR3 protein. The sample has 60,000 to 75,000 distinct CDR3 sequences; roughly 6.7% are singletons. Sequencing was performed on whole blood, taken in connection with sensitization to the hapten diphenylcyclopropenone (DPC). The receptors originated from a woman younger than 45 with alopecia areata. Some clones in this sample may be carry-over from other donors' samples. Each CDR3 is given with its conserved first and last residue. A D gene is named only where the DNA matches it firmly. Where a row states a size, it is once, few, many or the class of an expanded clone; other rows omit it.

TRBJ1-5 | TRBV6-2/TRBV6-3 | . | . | CASSYSTDSNQPQHF | TGTGCCAGCAGTTACTCCACGGACAGCAATCAGCCCCAGCATTTT
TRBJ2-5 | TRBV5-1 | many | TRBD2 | CASSPGRGGGRQETQYF | TGCGCCAGCAGCCCCGGAAGGGGCGGGGGGCGACAAGAGACCCAGTACTTC
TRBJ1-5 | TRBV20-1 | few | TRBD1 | CSATRGLSNQPQHF | TGCAGTGCTACCAGGGGGCTTAGCAATCAGCCCCAGCATTTT
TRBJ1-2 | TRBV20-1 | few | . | CSARDPLIRGYTF | TGCAGTGCTAGAGATCCTTTAATCCGTGGCTACACCTTC
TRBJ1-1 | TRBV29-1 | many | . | CSVDDGNTEAFF | TGCAGCGTTGACGACGGAAACACTGAAGCTTTCTTT
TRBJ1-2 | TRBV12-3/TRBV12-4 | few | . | CASSLGRGMDYGYTF | TGTGCCAGCAGTTTAGGTAGGGGCATGGACTATGGCTACACCTTC
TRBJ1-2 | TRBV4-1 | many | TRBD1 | CASSQVGQGANYGYTF | TGCGCCAGCAGCCAAGTTGGACAGGGGGCAAACTATGGCTACACCTTC
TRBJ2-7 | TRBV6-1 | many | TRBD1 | CASRGTGGFDEQYF | TGTGCCAGCAGAGGGACAGGTGGTTTCGACGAGCAGTACTTC
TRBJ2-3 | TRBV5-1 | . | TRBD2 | CASSGRTDTQYF | TGCGCCAGTAGCGGGAGGACAGATACGCAGTATTTT
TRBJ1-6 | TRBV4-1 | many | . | CASSQDQGWNSPLHF | TGCGCCAGCAGCCAAGATCAGGGGTGGAATTCACCCCTCCACTTT
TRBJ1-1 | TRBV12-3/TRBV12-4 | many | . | CASRSDRYTEAFF | TGTGCCAGCAGATCCGACCGTTACACTGAAGCTTTCTTT
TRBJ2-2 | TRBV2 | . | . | CASSVQRDSPNTGELFF | TGTGCCAGCAGTGTCCAACGGGACTCGCCGAACACCGGGGAGCTGTTTTTT
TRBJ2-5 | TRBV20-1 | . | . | CSASSPDQETQYF | TGCAGTGCTAGTTCGCCGGACCAAGAGACCCAGTACTTC
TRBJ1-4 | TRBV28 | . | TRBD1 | CASSLLQGFEKLFF | TGTGCCAGCAGTTTACTACAGGGGTTTGAAAAACTGTTTTTT
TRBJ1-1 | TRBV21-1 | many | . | CASSIKRTGSNTEAFF | TGTGCCAGCAGTATCAAAAGGACAGGGTCGAACACTGAAGCTTTCTTT
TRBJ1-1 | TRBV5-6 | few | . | CASSLVAGYAFF | TGTGCCAGCAGCTTGGTTGCAGGTTACGCTTTCTTT
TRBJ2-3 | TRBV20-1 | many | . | CSARIGSRTDTQYF | TGCAGTGCTAGGATAGGCAGCCGCACAGATACGCAGTATTTT
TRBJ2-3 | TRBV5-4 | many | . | CASSLVVGGIDTQYF | TGTGCCAGCAGCTTGGTCGTGGGGGGCATAGATACGCAGTATTTT
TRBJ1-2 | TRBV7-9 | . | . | CASSLVATGPNYGYTF | TGTGCCAGCAGCTTAGTAGCAACGGGGCCGAACTATGGCTACACCTTC
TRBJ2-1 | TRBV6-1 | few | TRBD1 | CASSEAYRGINNEQFF | TGTGCCAGCAGTGAAGCTTACAGGGGGATAAACAATGAGCAGTTCTTC
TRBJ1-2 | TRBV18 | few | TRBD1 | CASSSRTGGDYGYTF | TGTGCCAGCTCGTCTAGGACAGGAGGGGACTATGGCTACACCTTC
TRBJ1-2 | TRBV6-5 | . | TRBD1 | CASSSGQGNGYTF | TGTGCCAGCAGCTCGGGACAGGGAAATGGCTACACCTTC
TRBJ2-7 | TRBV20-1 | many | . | CSARSPLGGYEQYF | TGCAGTGCTAGGAGTCCCCTTGGTGGGTACGAGCAGTACTTC
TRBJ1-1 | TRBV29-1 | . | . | CSVDRGGTEAFF | TGCAGCGTTGACAGGGGTGGCACTGAAGCTTTCTTT
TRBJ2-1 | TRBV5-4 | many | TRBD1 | CASSLWTGGNEQFF | TGTGCCAGCAGCCTTTGGACAGGGGGCAATGAGCAGTTCTTC
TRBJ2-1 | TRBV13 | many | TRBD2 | CASSPGEWGGGEQFF | TGTGCCAGCAGCCCCGGGGAGTGGGGGGGAGGAGAGCAGTTCTTC
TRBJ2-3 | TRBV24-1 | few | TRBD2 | CATSDTSGTDTQYF | TGTGCCACCAGTGATACTAGCGGCACAGATACGCAGTATTTT
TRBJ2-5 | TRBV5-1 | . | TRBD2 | CASSLAGASGEETQYF | TGCGCCAGCAGCTTGGCGGGCGCTAGCGGTGAAGAGACCCAGTACTTC
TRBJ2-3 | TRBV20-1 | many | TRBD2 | CSASGSGGPADTQYF | TGCAGTGCTAGTGGCTCGGGGGGGCCTGCAGATACGCAGTATTTT
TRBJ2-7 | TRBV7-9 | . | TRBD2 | CASSQSLAVLDEQYF | TGTGCCAGCAGCCAATCCCTAGCGGTACTTGACGAGCAGTACTTC
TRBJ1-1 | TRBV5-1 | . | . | CAREPGHASNTEAFF | TGCGCCAGAGAACCGGGACACGCATCGAACACTGAAGCTTTCTTT
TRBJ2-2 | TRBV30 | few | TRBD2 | CAWSVKGLAGGTTGELFF | TGTGCCTGGAGTGTGAAGGGACTAGCGGGGGGGACCACCGGGGAGCTGTTTTTT
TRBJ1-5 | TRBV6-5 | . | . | CASSYSWSGGDQPQHF | TGTGCCAGCAGTTACTCTTGGTCAGGTGGCGATCAGCCCCAGCATTTT
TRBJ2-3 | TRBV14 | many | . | CASSFAGGTDTQYF | TGTGCCAGCAGCTTCGCAGGAGGGACAGATACGCAGTATTTT
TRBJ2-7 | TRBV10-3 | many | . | CAISPARPLPDYEQYF | TGTGCCATCAGTCCCGCTCGGCCCCTCCCCGACTACGAGCAGTACTTC
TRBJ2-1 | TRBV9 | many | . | CASSVDMSYNEQFF | TGTGCCAGCAGCGTAGATATGAGCTACAATGAGCAGTTCTTC
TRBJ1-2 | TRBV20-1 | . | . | CSATYSANYGDTF | TGCAGTGCTACCTATTCAGCTAACTATGGCGACACCTTC
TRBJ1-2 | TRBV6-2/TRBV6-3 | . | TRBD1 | CASSSDRDYGYTF | TGTGCCAGCAGTTCGGACAGGGACTATGGCTACACCTTC
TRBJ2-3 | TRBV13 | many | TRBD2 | CASSIHRLAGGSDTQYF | TGTGCCAGCAGCATCCACCGACTAGCGGGGGGCTCAGATACGCAGTATTTT
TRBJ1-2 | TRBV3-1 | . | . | CASSPTEIYGYTF | TGTGCCAGCAGTCCGACAGAGATCTATGGCTACACCTTC
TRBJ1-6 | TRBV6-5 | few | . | CASRDDTLYNSPLHF | TGTGCCAGCAGAGACGACACCCTCTATAATTCACCCCTCCACTTT
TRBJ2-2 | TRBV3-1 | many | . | CASKRRPQAVGELFF | TGTGCCAGCAAAAGGCGCCCCCAAGCTGTCGGGGAGCTGTTTTTT
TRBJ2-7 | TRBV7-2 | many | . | CASSLEGGPYEQYF | TGTGCCAGCAGCTTAGAGGGCGGACCCTACGAGCAGTACTTC
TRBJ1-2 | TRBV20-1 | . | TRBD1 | CSAGRPTGGDYGYTF | TGCAGTGCTGGAAGACCTACAGGGGGCGACTATGGCTACACCTTC
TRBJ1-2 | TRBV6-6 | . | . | CASSCSPGAGVYGYTF | TGTGCCAGCAGTTGCTCGCCTGGAGCGGGGGTCTATGGCTACACCTTC